A single sample is the source of the 17 T cell receptor beta chains below, sequenced in a study of spatial heterogeneity in lung cancer. Study-wide results and caveats: Mutation tallies in tumors tracked expanded intratumoral alpha and beta TCR counts.

As for time point: sample taken at primary tumor resection. What these receptors recognize is not known. Via MiXCR, TCRdb re-called the 5' RACE reads, giving one row per CDR3 protein. Of some 23,000 distinct CDR3 sequences listed, roughly 9% are singletons. Sequences were derived from lung tumor tissue, sampled at surgery. Receptor source: a male donor with early-stage non-small cell lung cancer.

The chain couples TRBV20-1 to TRBJ2-1; D might be TRBD2 (5 bases). The CDR3 is 12 amino acids. Trimming left V 3 bases short and J 9 bases short, with 12 bases between. Germline values: CDR1 DFQATT, CDR2 SNEGSKA (reference sequence). The CDR3 coding sequence is TGCAGTGCTAGCCGGACTCATGGTGAGCAGTTCTTC. It encodes CSASRTHGEQFF.

This clonotype has a count of ten or more. CDR3 loop: CASSLANRVGELFF. CDR3 nucleotides: TGTGCCAGCAGCTTAGCAAACAGGGTCGGCGAGCTGTTTTTT. The gene calls are TRBV7-2 and TRBJ2-2; tentative D call: TRBD1 (6 bases). V was shortened by 0 bases and J by 11 bases, with 13 bases between the two germline ends. Per germline, CDR1 SGHTA and CDR2 FQGNSA. This CDR3 has 14 amino acids. Combining the CDR3 with reference TRBV7-2 and TRBJ2-2 gives the whole variable domain GAGVSQSPSNKVTEKGKDVELRCDPISGHTALYWYRQSLGQGLEFLIYFQGNSAPDKSGLPSDRFSAERTGGSVSTLTIQRTQQEDSAVYLCASSLANRVGELFFGEGSRLTVL.

The sample holds a few counts of this clonotype. The CDR3 DNA reads as TGTGCCAGCTCCACCAGAAGAACAGATTACAATCAGCCCCAGCATTTT. It codes for CASSTRRTDYNQPQHF. The J gene is TRBJ1-5, the V gene TRBV18; D uncertain. Germline V gene data show CDR1 as KGHSH and CDR2 as LQKENI. V lost 6 bases to trimming and J lost 3 bases, with 18 bases between them. The CDR3 is made up of 16 amino acids.

The chain links TRBV19 to TRBJ1-4, with 11 bases matching TRBD1. The CDR3 loop spans 13 amino acids. The germline V gene has CDR1 LNHDA and CDR2 SQIVND (reference sequence). The V segment lost 9 bases and the J segment 7 bases; nucleotides outside the gene matches: 4. CDR3 DNA sequence: TGTGCCAGCGGACAGGGGGCGATTGAAAAACTGTTTTTT. Its translation: CASGQGAIEKLFF.

The chain uses TRBV27 and TRBJ2-7; D is perhaps TRBD1 (6 bases). Deletions cut 3 bases from V and 2 bases from J, with 11 bases between. There are 14 residues in the CDR3. Germline V gives CDR1 MNHEY, CDR2 SMNVEV (reference sequence). The DNA for the CDR3 is TGTGCCAGCAGTTTCGGCAGGGGACCCTACGAGCAGTACTTC. Protein product: CASSFGRGPYEQYF.

In this sample, this clonotype turned up many times. The chain recombines TRBV7-9 with TRBJ2-3; weak D call: TRBD2 (6 bases). Trimming pared 11 bases from V and 3 bases from J, leaving 21 bases between. CDR1 and CDR2 (germline): SEHNR, FQNEAQ (reference sequence). This CDR3 contains 15 residues. The CDR3 region has the DNA TGTGCCGTCCCCGGGGAGGATTGGGCGACAGATACGCAGTATTTT. Its protein is CAVPGEDWATDTQYF.

This clonotype was detected only a few times. The chain uses TRBV19 and TRBJ2-7, with TRBD1 identical over 7 bases. V dropped 4 bases and J dropped 2; count of bases not matched to a gene: 5. The CDR3 sequence is 14 residues long. From germline, CDR1 is LNHDA and CDR2 SQIVND (reference sequence). In nucleotides, the CDR3 is TGTGCCAGTAGTAGGACAGGTTCCACCTACGAGCAGTACTTC. Residues: CASSRTGSTYEQYF.

This clonotype was detected many times. The gene calls are TRBV20-1 and TRBJ1-6; 7 bases match TRBD1. Trimming took 5 bases from V and 6 from J; bases not matched to a gene: 7. This CDR3 is 14 amino acids long. Germline V gene data show CDR1 as DFQATT and CDR2 as SNEGSKA (reference sequence). The CDR3: CSARRDSPNSPLHF. CDR3 DNA: TGCAGTGCTCGCCGGGACAGTCCTAATTCACCCCTCCACTTT.

This clonotype has a count of ten or more. The rearrangement links TRBV28 to TRBJ2-3; 8 nucleotides agree with TRBD1. Germline V CDR1 and CDR2: MDHEN, SYDVKM. V lost 9 bases to trimming and J lost 1 base; unmatched junction nucleotides: 9. This CDR3 is 15 amino acids long. CDR3 protein: CASGSPGQGTDTQYF. DNA for the CDR3: TGTGCCAGTGGTAGCCCGGGACAGGGCACAGATACGCAGTATTTT.

This clonotype was observed many times. The CDR3 region is CASLLGGMDQPQHF. CDR3 DNA sequence: TGTGCCAGCCTCCTGGGAGGGATGGATCAGCCCCAGCATTTT. This rearrangement joins TRBV2 to TRBJ1-5; D is unresolved. The CDR3 runs 14 residues. Germline loops: CDR1 SNHLY, CDR2 FYNNEI. Trimming removed 8 bases from V and 5 bases from J, with 16 bases in between.

This clonotype was counted at least ten times. The gene calls are TRBV5-1 and TRBJ2-7; 9 bases are shared with TRBD2. Germline CDR1 SGHRS, CDR2 YFSETQ. This CDR3 comprises 18 residues. V lost 4 bases to trimming and J lost 5 bases; unmatched junction nucleotides: 19. CDR3 bases: TGCGCCAGCAGCCCTTTAGGGGTTGCGGGAGGGATTAGGGACGAGCAGTACTTC. It codes for CASSPLGVAGGIRDEQYF. Based on the CDR3 plus reference TRBV5-1 and TRBJ2-7, the full variable domain is KAGVTQTPRYLIKTRGQQVTLSCSPISGHRSVSWYQQTPGQGLQFLFEYFSETQRNKGNFPGRFSGRQFSNSRSEMNVSTLELGDSALYLCASSPLGVAGGIRDEQYFGPGTRLTVT.

This clonotype was seen many times. The chain couples TRBV7-9 to TRBJ2-7, with TRBD2 matching over 10 bases. This CDR3 is 14 amino acids long. Losses at the gene ends were 10 bases for V and 3 bases for J; bases not matched to a gene: 9. The V gene's germline CDR1 is SEHNR and CDR2 FQNEAQ (reference sequence). CDR3 in DNA: TGTGCCACCCAGACCCTAGCGGGAGACTACGAGCAGTACTTC. Translating it yields CATQTLAGDYEQYF.

This chain joins TRBV7-2 and TRBJ2-1; D is tentatively TRBD1 or TRBD2 (7 bases each). The germline V gene has CDR1 SGHTA and CDR2 FQGNSA. This CDR3 is 18 amino acids long. Between the trimmed V and J ends, which lost 1 base and 9 bases, there was a span of 25 bases. The DNA for the CDR3 is TGTGCCAGCAGCTTAGTAGCGTTAGGCACAGGGGAGGGGGGTGAGCAGTTCTTC. Translating gives CASSLVALGTGEGGEQFF.

Concerning this clonotype: Possible read error: a much larger clone is one base away. The chain combines TRBV6-4 with TRBJ2-1; D unclear. CDR1 and CDR2 (germline): MRHNA, SNTAGT. This CDR3 comprises 13 residues. The V end was cut by 5 bases, the J end by 0 bases, with 5 bases between. CDR3 residues: CASSYNSYNEQFF. The CDR3 bases are TGTGCCAGCAGTTACAACTCCTACAATGAGCAGTTCTTC.

There are many counts of this clonotype. The rearrangement links TRBV5-1 to TRBJ2-3, with 10 bases aligning to TRBD1. V shed 3 bases, J shed 8 bases, and the junction held 6 bases outside the gene matches. The germline V gene has CDR1 SGHRS and CDR2 YFSETQ. This CDR3 comprises 14 residues. This CDR3 reads CASSSGTGDTTQYF. The CDR3 bases are TGCGCCAGCAGCTCCGGGACAGGGGATACTACGCAGTATTTT.

The gene calls are TRBV12-3 or TRBV12-4 and TRBJ2-4, with D hard to call. This CDR3 has 15 residues. Trimming removed 3 bases from V and 0 bases from J, with 9 bases in between. The CDR3 sequence: CASSFLVLAKNIQYF. The DNA of the CDR3 is TGTGCCAGCAGTTTCTTGGTTCTAGCCAAAAACATTCAGTACTTC.

In this sample, this clonotype turned up many times. The chain uses TRBV12-3 or TRBV12-4 and TRBJ2-3; D is unclear. The CDR3 is 14 amino acids. V lost 2 bases and J lost 0, with 6 bases in between. The CDR3 region has the DNA TGTGCCAGCAGTTTATTTACCAGCACAGATACGCAGTATTTT. Residues: CASSLFTSTDTQYF.